This is a list of T cell receptor beta chains from one sample in a study of T cells after yellow fever vaccination. TCRdb called the 5' RACE reads again in MiXCR, with one record for every CDR3 protein. The sample contains over 45,000 distinct CDR3 sequences, approximately 6.5% of which appear only once. The sample consisted of CD8+ T cells sorted from PBMCs, taken on the day of the first yellow fever vaccination. The receptors come from a man younger than 35 who received the YFV17D yellow fever vaccine. Both conserved end residues are part of each CDR3. The D gene is left open where the match is weak. The size entry is marked missing in some rows and otherwise reads once, few, many or a size class.

clone size: few
D gene: TRBD1
J gene: TRBJ1-2
V gene: TRBV3-1
CDR3 DNA: TGTGCCAGCAGCCTCCAAGCCGGGACAGGGGGTTATGGCTACACCTTC
CDR3 protein: CASSLQAGTGGYGYTF

clone size: many
D gene: NA
J gene: TRBJ2-5
V gene: TRBV6-1
CDR3 DNA: TGTGCCAGCAGTGAAGGAAACGGCCAAGAGACCCAGTACTTC
CDR3 protein: CASSEGNGQETQYF

clone size: many
D gene: NA
J gene: TRBJ2-2
V gene: TRBV7-2
CDR3 DNA: TGTGCCAGCAGCTTGACAGGGAACACCGGGGAGCTGTTTTTT
CDR3 protein: CASSLTGNTGELFF

clone size: few
D gene: TRBD1
J gene: TRBJ1-1
V gene: TRBV25-1
CDR3 DNA: TGTGCCAGCAGGCCCGGACAGGGGGCCTGGGGATTGAACACTGAAGCTTTCTTT
CDR3 protein: CASRPGQGAWGLNTEAFF

clone size: few
D gene: TRBD2
J gene: TRBJ2-3
V gene: TRBV5-4
CDR3 DNA: TGTGCCAGCAGTTTGCCCCGGACTAGCGGGCCGATTACTAGCACAGATACGCAGTATTTT
CDR3 protein: CASSLPRTSGPITSTDTQYF

clone size: many
D gene: NA
J gene: TRBJ2-7
V gene: TRBV5-1
CDR3 DNA: TGCGCCAGCAGCTTGGGGGGTATCCCCTACGAGCAGTACTTC
CDR3 protein: CASSLGGIPYEQYF

clone size: many
D gene: NA
J gene: TRBJ2-1
V gene: TRBV20-1
CDR3 DNA: TGCAGTGCCCGCCGGCCCTCGGGAAATGAGCAGTTCTTC
CDR3 protein: CSARRPSGNEQFF

clone size: NA
D gene: NA
J gene: TRBJ1-1
V gene: TRBV5-6
CDR3 DNA: TGTGCCAGCAGCTGGGGGGCGGGGAATGAAGCTTTCTTT
CDR3 protein: CASSWGAGNEAFF

clone size: few
D gene: TRBD2
J gene: TRBJ2-3
V gene: TRBV5-1
CDR3 DNA: TGCGCCAGCAGCTCCGGACTAGTGAGCACAGATACGCAGTATTTT
CDR3 protein: CASSSGLVSTDTQYF

clone size: NA
D gene: TRBD2
J gene: TRBJ2-2
V gene: TRBV19
CDR3 DNA: TGTGCCAGTAGTATTACGGGGGGGCCGGCTACCGGGGAGCTGTTTTTT
CDR3 protein: CASSITGGPATGELFF

clone size: many
D gene: NA
J gene: TRBJ1-4
V gene: TRBV7-2
CDR3 DNA: TGTGCCAGCAGCTTCACCGGGGCAAATGAAAAACTGTTTTTT
CDR3 protein: CASSFTGANEKLFF

clone size: few
D gene: NA
J gene: TRBJ2-3
V gene: TRBV29-1
CDR3 DNA: TGCAGCGTTGAAGATCGTGGCAGGAGCACAGATACGCAGTATTTT
CDR3 protein: CSVEDRGRSTDTQYF

clone size: many
D gene: TRBD2
J gene: TRBJ2-4
V gene: TRBV7-8
CDR3 DNA: TGTGCCAGCAGCATCGGTGGGGGGGGTGCCAAAAACATTCAGTACTTC
CDR3 protein: CASSIGGGGAKNIQYF

clone size: many
D gene: NA
J gene: TRBJ2-1
V gene: TRBV6-2/TRBV6-3
CDR3 DNA: TGTGCCAGCAGTTACTCAGTGGGTGAGCAGTTCTTC
CDR3 protein: CASSYSVGEQFF

clone size: few
D gene: NA
J gene: TRBJ2-5
V gene: TRBV7-8
CDR3 DNA: TGTGCCAGCAGCTCCCTACTCGTCCTTGGAGAGACCCAGTACTTC
CDR3 protein: CASSSLLVLGETQYF

clone size: few
D gene: TRBD1
J gene: TRBJ1-2
V gene: TRBV7-9
CDR3 DNA: TGTGCCAGCATGACAGGGCCCATGGGCTACACCTTC
CDR3 protein: CASMTGPMGYTF

clone size: NA
D gene: TRBD1
J gene: TRBJ2-7
V gene: TRBV7-8
CDR3 DNA: TGTGCCAGCAGCTTGACAGGGGGCTATCACGAGCAGTACTTC
CDR3 protein: CASSLTGGYHEQYF

clone size: few
D gene: TRBD2
J gene: TRBJ2-1
V gene: TRBV2
CDR3 DNA: TGTGCCAGCAGGGCGGGGGGGCCGATCAATGAGCAGTTCTTC
CDR3 protein: CASRAGGPINEQFF

clone size: NA
D gene: NA
J gene: TRBJ1-4
V gene: TRBV9
CDR3 DNA: TGTGCCAGCAGCGTAGTATCTGGGCAGCGTCTGTTTTTT
CDR3 protein: CASSVVSGQRLFF

clone size: many
D gene: NA
J gene: TRBJ1-3
V gene: TRBV7-6
CDR3 DNA: TGTGCCAGCAGCACCCCACAGGGAGCTGGAAACACCATATATTTT
CDR3 protein: CASSTPQGAGNTIYF

clone size: NA
D gene: NA
J gene: TRBJ1-2
V gene: TRBV6-5
CDR3 DNA: TGTGTCAGCAGTTACTCAAATTTGGGGTTTTCGGGAGGCTACACCTTC
CDR3 protein: CVSSYSNLGFSGGYTF

clone size: few
D gene: NA
J gene: TRBJ1-5
V gene: TRBV4-3
CDR3 DNA: TGCGCCAGCAGCCAAGAGATAGCGAGCAATCAGCCCCAGCATTTT
CDR3 protein: CASSQEIASNQPQHF

clone size: many
D gene: TRBD1
J gene: TRBJ1-6
V gene: TRBV4-3
CDR3 DNA: TGCGCCAGCAGCTCAGCATTCCCGGGACAGGGTTCACCCCTCCACTTT
CDR3 protein: CASSSAFPGQGSPLHF

clone size: few
D gene: NA
J gene: TRBJ1-1
V gene: TRBV7-2
CDR3 DNA: TGTGCCAGCAGCTTAGGGGGGGCTGGCACTGAAGCTTTCTTT
CDR3 protein: CASSLGGAGTEAFF

clone size: NA
D gene: TRBD1
J gene: TRBJ2-7
V gene: TRBV7-9
CDR3 DNA: TGTGCCAGCAGCCAAAGGACAGGGGAGGGGTCCTACGAGCAGTACTTC
CDR3 protein: CASSQRTGEGSYEQYF

clone size: few
D gene: NA
J gene: TRBJ2-5
V gene: TRBV7-2
CDR3 DNA: TGTGCCAGCAGCTTAGGGAGGGGTTATCTCCAAGAGACCCAGTACTTC
CDR3 protein: CASSLGRGYLQETQYF

clone size: NA
D gene: NA
J gene: TRBJ2-5
V gene: TRBV4-1
CDR3 DNA: TGCGTCAGCAGCCAACCACACGGGGCTGATAAAGAGACCCAGTACTTC
CDR3 protein: CVSSQPHGADKETQYF

clone size: NA
D gene: TRBD1
J gene: TRBJ2-1
V gene: TRBV12-3/TRBV12-4
CDR3 DNA: TGTGCCAGCAGTTTAGTAGGACAGGGGGCGCGGGATGAGCAGTTCTTC
CDR3 protein: CASSLVGQGARDEQFF

clone size: NA
D gene: TRBD2
J gene: TRBJ2-1
V gene: TRBV4-1
CDR3 DNA: TGCGCCAGCAGCCAAGGTAGCGGGGGGGCCGATGAGCAGTTCTTC
CDR3 protein: CASSQGSGGADEQFF

clone size: NA
D gene: TRBD2
J gene: TRBJ2-7
V gene: TRBV5-8
CDR3 DNA: TGTGCCAGCAGCTTGACTAGCGGGGCGGACTACGAGCAGTACTTC
CDR3 protein: CASSLTSGADYEQYF

clone size: NA
D gene: NA
J gene: TRBJ2-2
V gene: TRBV11-2
CDR3 DNA: TGTGCCAGCAGCAAAAGCTCAGGGCGGACCGGGGAGCTGTTTTTT
CDR3 protein: CASSKSSGRTGELFF

clone size: NA
D gene: NA
J gene: TRBJ2-1
V gene: TRBV20-1
CDR3 DNA: TGCAGTGCCCAGACCCCTTCCTACAATGAGCAGTTCTTC
CDR3 protein: CSAQTPSYNEQFF

clone size: many
D gene: TRBD2
J gene: TRBJ2-1
V gene: TRBV7-3
CDR3 DNA: TGTGCCAGCAGCCCCCTGGCGGGGGGGCTGAATGAGCAGTTCTTC
CDR3 protein: CASSPLAGGLNEQFF

clone size: medium-sized
D gene: TRBD2
J gene: TRBJ2-3
V gene: TRBV6-4
CDR3 DNA: TGTGCCAGCAGTGAGACTAGCGGGGGCACAGATACGCAGTATTTT
CDR3 protein: CASSETSGGTDTQYF

clone size: few
D gene: NA
J gene: TRBJ2-5
V gene: TRBV7-6
CDR3 DNA: TGTGCCAGCACCCGACGGGCAGGGGATCGGGAGACCCAGTACTTC
CDR3 protein: CASTRRAGDRETQYF

clone size: many
D gene: TRBD2
J gene: TRBJ2-3
V gene: TRBV9
CDR3 DNA: TGTGCCAGCAGCGGTACCGGGACTAGCGGGCTAGATACGCAGTATTTT
CDR3 protein: CASSGTGTSGLDTQYF

clone size: few
D gene: NA
J gene: TRBJ1-1
V gene: TRBV7-9
CDR3 DNA: TGTGCCAGCAGCTTAGTTTTCCGGAACACTGAAGCTTTCTTT
CDR3 protein: CASSLVFRNTEAFF

clone size: few
D gene: NA
J gene: TRBJ1-6
V gene: TRBV27
CDR3 DNA: TGTGCCAGCACCCCCGGGACCGGCGATTCACCCCTCCACTTT
CDR3 protein: CASTPGTGDSPLHF

clone size: few
D gene: TRBD1
J gene: TRBJ2-2
V gene: TRBV12-3/TRBV12-4
CDR3 DNA: TGTGCCAGCAGGTATAGGGGGCCCGGGGAGCTGTTTTTT
CDR3 protein: CASRYRGPGELFF